Listed below are T cell receptor beta chains from one sample, sequenced in a study of blood T cell repertoires in COVID-19. Sequencing used immunoSEQ multiplex PCR; TCRdb keeps in-frame clones, though not all of them. Found here are hundreds of thousands of clones, 87% of them singletons; the top ten hold about 2.3%. Sequencing used peripheral blood. All receptors derive from a woman aged 60 to 75 with COVID-19, enrolled during active disease. Each CDR3 is given with its conserved first and last residue. The D gene is left open where the match is weak. Clone size is stated in some rows and not others, as once, few, many or a class when expanded.

J gene	V gene	D gene	clone size	CDR3 DNA	CDR3 protein
TRBJ1-5	TRBV19	NA	few	TGTGCCAGTAGTGAGGTCCGGGGTGGCAATCAGCCCCAGCATTTT	CASSEVRGGNQPQHF
TRBJ2-1	TRBV5-1	NA	once	TGCGCCAGCAGCTCCCTAGCGAGCTCCTACAATGAGCAGTTCTTC	CASSSLASSYNEQFF
TRBJ1-1	TRBV29-1	NA	NA	TGCAGCGTCGGACAGTCGGGGACTGAAGCTTTCTTT	CSVGQSGTEAFF
TRBJ2-3	TRBV15	NA	NA	TGTGCCACCAGCAGAGATCCTGGGGGGGCCACAGATACGCAGTATTTT	CATSRDPGGATDTQYF
TRBJ2-1	TRBV6-4	TRBD2	NA	TGTGCCAGCAGGGGAGGGACTTACAATGAGCAGTTCTTC	CASRGGTYNEQFF
TRBJ2-5	TRBV19	NA	NA	TGTGCCAGTAGTTCAGGGGAGACCCAGTACTTC	CASSSGETQYF
TRBJ1-2	TRBV9	TRBD1	NA	TGTGCCAGCACCGGACAGGGAAGGGGCGGCTACACCTTC	CASTGQGRGGYTF
TRBJ2-5	TRBV3-1/TRBV3-2	NA	NA	TGTGCCAGCAGCCAAGATACTTTTCAAGAGACCCAGTACTTC	CASSQDTFQETQYF
TRBJ2-3	TRBV11-2	TRBD2	once	TGTGCCAGCAGCCCCCGCGCGTCAGCGGGGGGCACAGATACGCAGTATTTT	CASSPRASAGGTDTQYF
TRBJ2-7	TRBV5-1	NA	NA	TGCGCCAGCAGCTTGGTACCCTCAGAGGCGGGCGAGCAGTACTTC	CASSLVPSEAGEQYF